The 17 T cell receptor beta chains below were found in one sample sequenced in a study of T cell changes during pregnancy in multiple sclerosis. Measured with immunoSEQ multiplex PCR; TCRdb has only the in-frame clones, and not every one. Among tens of thousands of clones, about 92% were seen once, and the ten largest hold approximately 2.8%. The specimen was CD8+ T cells from peripheral blood mononuclear cells, collected before pregnancy. Every receptor here comes from a female donor with multiple sclerosis, enrolled in a pregnancy study.

V usage is TRBV4-2 and J usage is TRBJ2-3; TRBD2 matches 13 bases. With 3 bases clipped from V and 4 bases from J, the junction kept 7 bases outside the gene matches. Germline V gene lookup returns CDR1 LGHNA and CDR2 YNFKEQ. The CDR3 consists of 17 residues. The CDR3 is CASSHTSGGASSDTQYF. The CDR3 DNA reads as TGTGCCAGCAGCCATACTAGCGGGGGGGCCTCTTCAGATACGCAGTATTTT.

The V and J genes are TRBV30 and TRBJ2-1; a weak D match, TRBD2 (5 bases). The germline gives CDR1 GTSNPN, CDR2 SVGIG (reference sequence). The CDR3 loop spans 13 amino acids. Trimming took off 7 bases at V and 0 bases at J, with 10 bases between the two ends. In nucleotides, the CDR3 is TGTGCCTTGGGGAGAAGCTCCTACAATGAGCAGTTCTTC. Its translation is CALGRSSYNEQFF.

CDR3 protein: CASSVEVGRSETQYF. DNA of the CDR3: TGTGCCAGCAGCGTAGAAGTGGGCCGGTCGGAGACCCAGTACTTC. This rearrangement joins TRBV9 to TRBJ2-5; D not resolved. Trimming shortened V by 0 bases and J by 5 bases, and 14 bases separated the two germline ends. Germline values: CDR1 SGDLS, CDR2 YYNGEE. This CDR3 has 15 residues.

The V call is TRBV27, the J call TRBJ2-1; the D gene is possibly TRBD2 (5 bases). The germline CDR1 and CDR2 sequences are MNHEY and SMNVEV (reference sequence). V was trimmed by 3 bases and J by 2 bases, leaving 11 bases between them. The CDR3 has 15 residues. In DNA, the CDR3 is TGTGCCAGCAGTTTGTACGGAGGCGCCTACAATGAGCAGTTCTTC. It yields the protein CASSLYGGAYNEQFF.

CDR3 bases: TGTGCCAGCAGCGTCGGCCGGGACAGCTCCTACGAGCAGTACTTC. This sequence encodes CASSVGRDSSYEQYF. The chain couples TRBV9 to TRBJ2-7; 7 bases are shared with TRBD1. CDR3 length: 15 amino acids. Germline V gene sequence: CDR1 SGDLS, CDR2 YYNGEE. Unmatched junction bases numbered 5, after V lost 2 bases and J lost 0 bases.

The gene calls are TRBV7-6 and TRBJ2-7; D may be TRBD1 (6 bases). V gave up 4 bases and J gave up 0 bases, with 10 bases separating them. The germline gives CDR1 SGHVS, CDR2 FNYEAQ. The CDR3 is 14 amino acids. The CDR3 protein is CASSSQGTSYEQYF. The CDR3 region has the DNA TGTGCCAGCAGCTCTCAGGGGACCTCCTACGAGCAGTACTTC.

The genes are TRBV7-8 and TRBJ1-5, with TRBD1 matching over 7 bases. The CDR3 sequence is 18 residues long. The J segment lost 2 bases and the V segment lost 5 bases, leaving 15 bases of the junction unmatched. CDR1 SGHVS and CDR2 FQNEAQ come from the germline V gene. The CDR3: CASSPETGNGVGNQPQHF. CDR3 in DNA: TGTGCCAGCAGCCCCGAGACAGGGAATGGGGTGGGCAATCAGCCCCAGCATTTT.

The chain links TRBV5-8 to TRBJ2-7, with D possibly being TRBD1 (6 bases). CDR1 and CDR2 (germline): SGHTS, YDEGEE. The CDR3 has 15 residues. The V and J ends lost 1 base and 2 bases respectively, with 13 bases between them. The CDR3 spells CASSLKQGDPYEQYF. DNA for the CDR3: TGTGCCAGCAGCTTGAAACAGGGAGACCCCTACGAGCAGTACTTC.

J is TRBJ1-2 and V is TRBV19, with 10 nucleotides matching TRBD1. Looked up from germline, CDR1 is LNHDA and CDR2 is SQIVND (reference sequence). Unmatched junction bases numbered 10, after V lost 5 bases and J lost 1 base. This CDR3 has 17 residues. The DNA for the CDR3 is TGTGCCAGTAGTCCTTGGACAGGGGGAGACATTAACTATGGCTACACCTTC. Translated: CASSPWTGGDINYGYTF.

The rearrangement joins TRBV5-5 to TRBJ2-7, with 9 bases aligning to TRBD1. The CDR3 is 15 residues long. CDR1 and CDR2 (germline): SGHKS, YYEKEE (reference sequence). The V segment lost 4 bases and the J segment 1 base; nucleotides outside the gene matches: 6. The CDR3 protein is CASSPRTGESYEQYF. The DNA of the CDR3 is TGTGCCAGCAGCCCCAGGACAGGGGAGTCCTACGAGCAGTACTTC.

Of note for this clone: Distinct nucleotide sequences in the sample also encode this CDR3. The gene calls are TRBV29-1 and TRBJ2-7, with 7 positions matching TRBD2. CDR1 is SQVTM, CDR2 ANQGSEA, per germline. The V gene end was trimmed by 6 bases and the J gene end by 3 bases; junction bases not matched to a gene: 2. CDR3 length equals 11 residues. The chain's CDR3 is CSVGGGYEQYF. The CDR3 bases are TGCAGCGTGGGGGGGGGCTACGAGCAGTACTTC.

V and J are TRBV4-3 and TRBJ2-5; TRBD2 matches at 7 bases. Germline values: CDR1 LGHNA, CDR2 YSLEER. This CDR3 spans 14 amino acids. V was pared by 0 bases and J by 5 bases, with 3 bases of the junction left unmatched. This CDR3 is CASSQDVSGETQYF. The CDR3 DNA is TGCGCCAGCAGCCAAGATGTTAGCGGGGAGACCCAGTACTTC.

CDR3 sequence reads: CASSSNPGQPNEKLFF. In DNA, the CDR3 is TGTGCCAGCAGCTCCAATCCGGGACAGCCAAATGAAAAACTGTTTTTT. The gene calls are TRBV7-9 and TRBJ1-4, with 7 bases identical to TRBD1. CDR1 SEHNR and CDR2 FQNEAQ come from the germline V gene (reference sequence). The CDR3 has 16 amino acids. V lost 4 bases, J lost 5 bases, and 10 bases stayed unmatched.

This chain joins TRBV9 and TRBJ1-2; 10 nucleotides line up with TRBD1. Germline lookup yields CDR1 SGDLS and CDR2 YYNGEE. Trimming removed 4 bases from V and 4 bases from J; junction bases left unmatched: 10. This CDR3 is built from 16 residues. The CDR3 spells CASSPPGTGVLYGYTF. DNA for the CDR3: TGTGCCAGCAGCCCCCCCGGGACAGGGGTTCTCTATGGCTACACCTTC.

V gene TRBV11-2 combines with J gene TRBJ1-5; D gene unclear. Trimming pared 4 bases from V and 1 base from J, leaving 5 bases between. This CDR3 has 13 amino acids. Germline V gene sequence: CDR1 SGHAT, CDR2 FQNNGV. In DNA form, the CDR3 reads TGTGCCAGCAGCTCACAGAGCAATCAGCCCCAGCATTTT. It is translated as CASSSQSNQPQHF. The full variable domain, completed using reference TRBV11-2 and TRBJ1-5, is EAGVAQSPRYKIIEKRQSVAFWCNPISGHATLYWYQQILGQGPKLLIQFQNNGVVDDSQLPKDRFSAERLKGVDSTLKIQPAKLEDSAVYLCASSSQSNQPQHFGDGTRLSIL.

The V gene is TRBV12-5, the J gene TRBJ1-4, with D perhaps matching TRBD1 (5 bases). CDR3 length: 14 residues. In germline, CDR1 is LGHNT, CDR2 FRNRAP. V gave up 4 bases and J gave up 0 bases, with 6 bases separating them. The CDR3 is CASGSTATNEKLFF. The CDR3 DNA reads TGTGCTAGTGGTTCGACAGCAACTAATGAAAAACTGTTTTTT.

V gene TRBV27 combines with J gene TRBJ1-5; 9 nucleotides align to TRBD1. The CDR3 runs to 16 residues. J was trimmed by 4 bases and V by 6 bases; bases with no gene match: 10. From germline, CDR1 is MNHEY and CDR2 SMNVEV (reference sequence). The CDR3 nucleotides are TGTGCCAGCAGCCCTCAGGGACAGGGCCCAAATCAGCCCCAGCATTTT. Amino acid sequence: CASSPQGQGPNQPQHF.